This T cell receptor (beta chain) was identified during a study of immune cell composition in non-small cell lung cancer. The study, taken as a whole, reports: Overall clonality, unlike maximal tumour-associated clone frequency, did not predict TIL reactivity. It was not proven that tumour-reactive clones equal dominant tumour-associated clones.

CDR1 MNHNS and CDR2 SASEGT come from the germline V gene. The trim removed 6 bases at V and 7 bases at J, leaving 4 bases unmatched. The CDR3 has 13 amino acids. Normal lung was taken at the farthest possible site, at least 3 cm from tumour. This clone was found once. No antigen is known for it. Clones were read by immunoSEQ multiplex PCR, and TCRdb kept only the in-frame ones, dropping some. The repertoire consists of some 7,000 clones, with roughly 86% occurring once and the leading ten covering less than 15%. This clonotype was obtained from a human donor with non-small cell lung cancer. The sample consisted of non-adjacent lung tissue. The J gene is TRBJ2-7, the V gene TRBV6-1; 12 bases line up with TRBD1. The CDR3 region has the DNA TGTGCCAGCAGGGGACAGGGGGCTTATGAGCAGTACTTC. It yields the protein CASRGQGAYEQYF.